The TCR beta chain under discussion was sequenced for a study of intratumoral heterogeneity in liver cancer. Broadly, across the study: Across the full 14-patient cohort, most patients were male and the median age was around 62 years. The study combined RNA-seq, DNA sequencing, TCR-seq and SNP array data from multiple regions of hepatocellular carcinoma specimens to study intratumor heterogeneity. The full cohort included just over 70 multiregional samples from approximately 14 HCC patients, consisting of about 50 tumoral regions and 20 adjacent nontumoral regions.

The cysteine opens and the phenylalanine closes a CDR3 of 15 amino acids. The kept DNA is CDR3 alone, 45 bases in frame from the first base. CDR1 and CDR2, per the germline V gene, are SGHRS and YFSETQ. V trim: 4 bases; J trim: 7 bases; unmatched bases: 11. TCR beta chain CDR3 regions were sequenced from genomic DNA using the immunoSEQ assay. Rearranged VDJ segments were amplified with primers that anneal to V and J segments. In the source study's methods: The ImmunoSeq Analyzer software was used to calculate clonality and richness metrics. Clones with differential abundance between regions were identified with Fisher's exact test combined with a beta-binomial method for additional stringency. TCRdb re-hosts the immuneACCESS table, in-frame sequences only. Its copies lack some clones; in the studies checked, an unresolved V gene accounts for under half of them, and the cause for the rest is not known. V, J and clone size are taken as reported in that table, and D and trimming were inferred from the DNA itself. For this sample the table gives 20,000 to 25,000 clones, of which around 75% were detected only once. The leading ten clones occupy about a sixth of the sample.

What the work shows at the level of the full study, not this receptor alone: The authors acknowledged a relatively low patient number and under-sampled tumor-infiltrating lymphocyte representation as limitations.

Details on this clone: Its target antigen remains unknown. No much larger clonotype is one base removed from it; base qualities were not supplied.

Every patient had early-stage hepatocellular carcinoma and went to surgical resection without receiving any prior therapy. Sampled areas lacked macroscopic evidence of necrosis or hemorrhage. TCR sequencing (ImmunoSeq) was performed on multiple regions from a couple of patients. Frozen resection tissue samples were collected at a distance of at least 1 cm from each other. Samples labelled N were derived from nontumoral liver tissue adjacent to the tumor. Genomic DNA was extracted from bulk tissue using the DNeasy blood and tissue kit. The source material was tumor-adjacent normal tissue, sampled before any cancer treatment. The V and J genes are TRBV5-1 and TRBJ2-7; 10 middle bases align to TRBD1. The receptor comes from a woman in her 70s with hepatocellular carcinoma. The DNA sequence is TGCGCCAGCAGCAGACAGGGGGCTGGGAACCGGGAGCAGTACTTC. This translates into CASSRQGAGNREQYF.